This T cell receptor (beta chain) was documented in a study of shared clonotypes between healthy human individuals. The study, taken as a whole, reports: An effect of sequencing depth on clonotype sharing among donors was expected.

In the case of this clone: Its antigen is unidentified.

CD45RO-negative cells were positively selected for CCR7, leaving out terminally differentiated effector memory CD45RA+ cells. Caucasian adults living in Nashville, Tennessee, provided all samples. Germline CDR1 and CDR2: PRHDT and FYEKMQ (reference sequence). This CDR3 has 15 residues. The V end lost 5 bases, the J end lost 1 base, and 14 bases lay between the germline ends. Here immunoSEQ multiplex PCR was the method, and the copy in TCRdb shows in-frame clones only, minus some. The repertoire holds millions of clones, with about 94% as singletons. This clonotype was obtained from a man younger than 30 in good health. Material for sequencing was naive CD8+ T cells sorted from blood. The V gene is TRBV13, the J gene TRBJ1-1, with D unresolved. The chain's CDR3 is CASSPRGSGNTEAFF. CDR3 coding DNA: TGTGCCAGCAGCCCCCGTGGCAGCGGGAACACTGAAGCTTTCTTT. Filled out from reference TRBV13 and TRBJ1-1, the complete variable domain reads AAGVIQSPRHLIKEKRETATLKCYPIPRHDTVYWYQQGPGQDPQFLISFYEKMQSDKGSIPDRFSAQQFSDYHSELNMSSLELGDSALYFCASSPRGSGNTEAFFGQGTRLTVV.